This T cell receptor beta chain appears in the sequencing data of a study of identical twins. Study conclusions and caveats: Among beta out-of-frame sequences, excess sharing between twins appeared weaker.

About this clonotype itself: The antigen remains undetermined.

Template switching (which added a universal primer site) was used, and cDNA carried unique molecular identifiers. MiXCR, applied by TCRdb to the 5' RACE reads, yields one record per CDR3 protein. Of approximately 530,000 distinct CDR3 sequences listed, approximately 20% were seen once; the top ten hold 0.45% to 0.5%. Germline CDR1 reads WSHSY; CDR2 reads SAAADI. The CDR3 is 13 amino acids. The J segment lost 10 bases and the V segment lost 3 bases, leaving 2 bases of the junction unmatched. This sample also belongs to another study, concerning yellow fever vaccine responses in identical twins.

Sequenced material: CD4+ T cells sorted from blood. The clonotype originates from a young woman in good health. The V call is TRBV10-2, the J call TRBJ1-6, with 8 bases identical to TRBD1. CDR3 bases: TGCGCCAGCAGTGACAGGGGGCGGTCACCCCTCCACTTT. Amino acids: CASSDRGRSPLHF.